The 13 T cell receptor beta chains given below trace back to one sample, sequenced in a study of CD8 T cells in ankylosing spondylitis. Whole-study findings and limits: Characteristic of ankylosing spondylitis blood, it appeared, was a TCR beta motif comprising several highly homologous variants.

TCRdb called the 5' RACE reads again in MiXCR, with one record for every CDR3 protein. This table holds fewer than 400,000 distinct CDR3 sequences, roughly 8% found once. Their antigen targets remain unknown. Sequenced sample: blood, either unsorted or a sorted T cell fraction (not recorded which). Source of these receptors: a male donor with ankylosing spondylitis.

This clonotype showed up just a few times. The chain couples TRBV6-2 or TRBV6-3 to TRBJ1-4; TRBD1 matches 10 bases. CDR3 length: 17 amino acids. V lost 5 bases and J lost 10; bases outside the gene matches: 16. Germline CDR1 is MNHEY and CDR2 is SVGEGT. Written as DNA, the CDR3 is TGTGCCAGCAGTCCGGGACAGGGGAAAACTTCGGAGAGAAAACTGTTTTTT. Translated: CASSPGQGKTSERKLFF.

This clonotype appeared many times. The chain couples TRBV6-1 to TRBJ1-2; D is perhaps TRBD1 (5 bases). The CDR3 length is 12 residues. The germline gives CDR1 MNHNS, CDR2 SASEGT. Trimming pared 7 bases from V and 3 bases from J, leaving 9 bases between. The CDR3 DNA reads TGTGCCAGCACTCGAGGGGACTATGGCTACACCTTC. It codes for CASTRGDYGYTF.

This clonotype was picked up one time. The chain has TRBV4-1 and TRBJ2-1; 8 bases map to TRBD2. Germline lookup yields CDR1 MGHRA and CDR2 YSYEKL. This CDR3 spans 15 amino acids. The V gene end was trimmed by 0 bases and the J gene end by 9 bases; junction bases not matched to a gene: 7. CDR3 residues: CASSQEQGLVIEQFF. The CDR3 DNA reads TGCGCCAGCAGCCAAGAGCAGGGACTAGTTATTGAGCAGTTCTTC.

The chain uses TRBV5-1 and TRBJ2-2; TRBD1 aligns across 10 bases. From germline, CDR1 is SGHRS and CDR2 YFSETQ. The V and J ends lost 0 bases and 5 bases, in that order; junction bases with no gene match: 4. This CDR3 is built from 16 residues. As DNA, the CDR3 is TGCGCCAGCAGCTTGGGAGGACAGGGGGTAACCGGGGAGCTGTTTTTT. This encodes CASSLGGQGVTGELFF.

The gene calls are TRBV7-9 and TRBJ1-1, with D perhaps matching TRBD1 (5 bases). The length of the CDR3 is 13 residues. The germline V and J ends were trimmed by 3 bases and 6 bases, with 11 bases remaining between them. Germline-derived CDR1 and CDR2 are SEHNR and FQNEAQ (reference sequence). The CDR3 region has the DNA TGTGCCAGCAGCTTTGGTGGGGCCCCTGAAGCTTTCTTT. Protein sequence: CASSFGGAPEAFF.

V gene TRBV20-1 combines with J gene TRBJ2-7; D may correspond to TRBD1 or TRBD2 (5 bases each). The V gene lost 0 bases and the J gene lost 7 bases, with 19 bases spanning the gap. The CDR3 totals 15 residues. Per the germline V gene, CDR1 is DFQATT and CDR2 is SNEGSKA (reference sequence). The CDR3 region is CSARDSGTLNWEQYF. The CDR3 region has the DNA TGCAGTGCTAGAGATTCCGGGACCCTTAATTGGGAGCAGTACTTC.

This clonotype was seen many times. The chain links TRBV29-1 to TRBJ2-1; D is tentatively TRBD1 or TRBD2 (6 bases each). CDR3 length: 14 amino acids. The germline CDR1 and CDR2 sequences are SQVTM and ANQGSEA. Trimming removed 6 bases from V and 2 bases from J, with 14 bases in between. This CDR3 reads CSVGGRGTYNEQFF. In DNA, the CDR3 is TGCAGCGTGGGAGGAAGGGGGACCTACAATGAGCAGTTCTTC.

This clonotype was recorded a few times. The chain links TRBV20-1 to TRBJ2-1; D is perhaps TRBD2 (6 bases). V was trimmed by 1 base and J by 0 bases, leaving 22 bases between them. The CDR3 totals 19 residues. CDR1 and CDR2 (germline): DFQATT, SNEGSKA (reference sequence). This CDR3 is CSARVLGVRGVSSYNEQFF. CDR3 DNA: TGCAGTGCTAGAGTTTTAGGAGTTCGCGGGGTCAGCTCCTACAATGAGCAGTTCTTC.

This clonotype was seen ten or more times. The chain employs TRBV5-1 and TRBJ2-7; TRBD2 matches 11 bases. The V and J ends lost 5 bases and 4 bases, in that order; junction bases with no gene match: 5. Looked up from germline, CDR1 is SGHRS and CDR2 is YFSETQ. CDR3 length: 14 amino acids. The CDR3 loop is CASRSGTSGYEQYF. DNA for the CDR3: TGCGCCAGCAGATCCGGGACTAGCGGATACGAGCAGTACTTC.

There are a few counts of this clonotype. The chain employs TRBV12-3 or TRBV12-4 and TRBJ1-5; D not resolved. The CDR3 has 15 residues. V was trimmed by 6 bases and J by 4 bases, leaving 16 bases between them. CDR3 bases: TGTGCCAGCAGCCGACTCAGGACGGGGAATCAGCCCCAGCATTTT. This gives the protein CASSRLRTGNQPQHF.

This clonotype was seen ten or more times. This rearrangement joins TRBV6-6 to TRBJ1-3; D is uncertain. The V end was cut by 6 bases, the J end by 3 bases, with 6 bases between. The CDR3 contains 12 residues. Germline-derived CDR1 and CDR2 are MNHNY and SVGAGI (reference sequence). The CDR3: CASSRGGNTIYF. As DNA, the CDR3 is TGTGCCAGCAGCCGTGGTGGAAACACCATATATTTT.

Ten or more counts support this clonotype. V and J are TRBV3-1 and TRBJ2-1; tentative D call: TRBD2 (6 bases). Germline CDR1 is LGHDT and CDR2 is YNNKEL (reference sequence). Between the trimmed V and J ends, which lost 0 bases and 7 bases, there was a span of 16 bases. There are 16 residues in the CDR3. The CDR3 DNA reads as TGTGCCAGCAGCCAAGAGTCGCGCATAGGAGGGAATGAGCAGTTCTTC. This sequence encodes CASSQESRIGGNEQFF.

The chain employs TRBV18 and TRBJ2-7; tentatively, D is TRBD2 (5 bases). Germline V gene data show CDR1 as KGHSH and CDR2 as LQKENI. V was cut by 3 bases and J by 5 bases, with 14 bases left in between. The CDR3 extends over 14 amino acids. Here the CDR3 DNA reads TGTGCCAGCTCACCGGGAGCTCCTCGGCACGAGCAGTACTTC. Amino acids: CASSPGAPRHEQYF.